This T cell receptor (beta chain) is drawn from a study of blood T cell repertoires in COVID-19. The CDR3 sequence is 13 residues long. V dropped 5 bases and J dropped 5 bases, with 12 bases sitting between them. Germline CDR1 is LNHDA and CDR2 is SQIVND (reference sequence). Original processing methods: From reference gene primer amplification, estimates of nucleated cell counts were derived. The table came from immunoSEQ multiplex PCR; TCRdb's copy has only in-frame clones and leaves some out. Clone size and the V and J calls come from that table; the DNA yielded D and trimming. There are just over 350,000 clones in the sample; less than 90% occur only once, and about 3% lies in the top ten.

The source is a woman in her twenties or thirties who had recovered from COVID-19. Sequencing was carried out using PBMCs or T cells enriched from blood (not recorded which). V is TRBV19 and J is TRBJ1-1; the D gene is possibly TRBD1 (6 bases). CDR3 nucleotide sequence: TGTGCCAGTAGTGCCCAAACAGGGACTGAAGCTTTCTTT. It translates to CASSAQTGTEAFF.